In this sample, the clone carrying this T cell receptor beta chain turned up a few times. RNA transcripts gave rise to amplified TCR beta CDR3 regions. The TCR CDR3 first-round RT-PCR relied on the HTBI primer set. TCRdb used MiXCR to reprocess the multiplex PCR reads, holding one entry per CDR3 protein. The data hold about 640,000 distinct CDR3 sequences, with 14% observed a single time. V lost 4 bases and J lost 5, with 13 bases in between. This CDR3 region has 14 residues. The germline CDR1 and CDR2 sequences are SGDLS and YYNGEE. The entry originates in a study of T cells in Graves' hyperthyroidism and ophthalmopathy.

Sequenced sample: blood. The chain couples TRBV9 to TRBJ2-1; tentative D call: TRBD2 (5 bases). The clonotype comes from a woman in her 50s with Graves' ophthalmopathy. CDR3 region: CASSPSGLNNEQFF. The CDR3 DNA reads TGTGCCAGCAGCCCCAGCGGCTTAAACAATGAGCAGTTCTTC.